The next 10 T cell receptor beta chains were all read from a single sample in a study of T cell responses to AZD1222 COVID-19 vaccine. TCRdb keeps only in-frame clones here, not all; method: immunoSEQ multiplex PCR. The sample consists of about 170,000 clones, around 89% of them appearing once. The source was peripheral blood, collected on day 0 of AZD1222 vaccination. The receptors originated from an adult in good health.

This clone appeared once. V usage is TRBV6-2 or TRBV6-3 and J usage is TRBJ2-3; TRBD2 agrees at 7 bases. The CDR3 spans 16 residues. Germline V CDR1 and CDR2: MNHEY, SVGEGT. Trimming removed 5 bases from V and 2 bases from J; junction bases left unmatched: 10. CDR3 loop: CASSLLGGGNTDTQYF. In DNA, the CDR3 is TGTGCCAGCAGTCTTCTTGGCGGGGGAAACACAGATACGCAGTATTTT.

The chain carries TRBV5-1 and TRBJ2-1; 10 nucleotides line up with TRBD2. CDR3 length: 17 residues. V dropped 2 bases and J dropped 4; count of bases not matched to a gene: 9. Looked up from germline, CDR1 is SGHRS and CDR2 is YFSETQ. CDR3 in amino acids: CASSFQPAGGIYNEQFF. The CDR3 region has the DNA TGCGCCAGCAGCTTCCAACCAGCGGGGGGGATATACAATGAGCAGTTCTTC.

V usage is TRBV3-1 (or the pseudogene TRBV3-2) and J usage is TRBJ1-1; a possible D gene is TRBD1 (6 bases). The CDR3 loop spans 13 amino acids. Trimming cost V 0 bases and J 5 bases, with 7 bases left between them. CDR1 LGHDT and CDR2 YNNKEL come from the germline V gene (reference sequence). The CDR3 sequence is CASSQDTGTEAFF. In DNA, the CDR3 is TGTGCCAGCAGCCAAGACACAGGGACTGAAGCTTTCTTT.

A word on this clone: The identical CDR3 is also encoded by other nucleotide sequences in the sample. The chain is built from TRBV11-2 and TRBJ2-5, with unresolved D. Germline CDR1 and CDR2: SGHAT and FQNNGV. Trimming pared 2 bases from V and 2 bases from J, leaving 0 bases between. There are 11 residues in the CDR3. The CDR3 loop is CASSLQETQYF. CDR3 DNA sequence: TGTGCCAGCAGCTTACAAGAGACCCAGTACTTC.

CDR3 nucleotide sequence: TGTGCCAGAAGAGTACAAGAGGTAGCTGGAAACACCATATATTTT. Translation: CARRVQEVAGNTIYF. This sequence joins TRBV5-3 and TRBJ1-3; D call uncertain. TRBV5-3 is treated as an ORF (open reading frame) with a function not yet certain. Trimming took off 5 bases at V and 2 bases at J, with 14 bases between the two ends. This CDR3 contains 15 residues.

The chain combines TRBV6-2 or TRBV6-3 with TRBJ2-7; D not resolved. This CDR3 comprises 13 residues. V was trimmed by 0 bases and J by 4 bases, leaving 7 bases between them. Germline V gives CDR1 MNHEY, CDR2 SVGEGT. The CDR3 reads CASSYSTEYEQYF. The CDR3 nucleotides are TGTGCCAGCAGTTACTCGACGGAGTACGAGCAGTACTTC.

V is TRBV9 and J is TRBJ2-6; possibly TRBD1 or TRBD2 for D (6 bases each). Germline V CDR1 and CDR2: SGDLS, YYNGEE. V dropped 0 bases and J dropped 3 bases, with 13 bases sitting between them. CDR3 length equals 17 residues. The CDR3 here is CASSVGGLASGANVLTF. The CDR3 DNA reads TGTGCCAGCAGCGTAGGGGGGCTAGCGAGTGGGGCCAACGTCCTGACTTTC.

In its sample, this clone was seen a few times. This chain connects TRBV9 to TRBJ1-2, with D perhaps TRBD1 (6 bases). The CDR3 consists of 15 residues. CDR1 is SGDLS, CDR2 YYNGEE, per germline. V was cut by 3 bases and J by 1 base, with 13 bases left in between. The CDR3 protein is CASSESGGGNYGYTF. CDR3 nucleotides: TGTGCCAGCAGCGAATCCGGAGGGGGTAACTATGGCTACACCTTC.

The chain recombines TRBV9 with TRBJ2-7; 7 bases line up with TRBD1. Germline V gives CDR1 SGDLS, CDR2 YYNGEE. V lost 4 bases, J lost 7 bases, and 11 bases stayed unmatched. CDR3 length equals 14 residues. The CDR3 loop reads CASSRREGGLEQYF. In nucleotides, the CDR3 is TGTGCCAGCAGCCGCAGGGAAGGGGGCCTGGAGCAGTACTTC. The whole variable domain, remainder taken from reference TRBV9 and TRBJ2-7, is DSGVTQTPKHLITATGQRVTLRCSPRSGDLSVYWYQQSLDQGLQFLIQYYNGEERAKGNILERFSAQQFPDLHSELNLSSLELGDSALYFCASSRREGGLEQYFGPGTRLTVT.

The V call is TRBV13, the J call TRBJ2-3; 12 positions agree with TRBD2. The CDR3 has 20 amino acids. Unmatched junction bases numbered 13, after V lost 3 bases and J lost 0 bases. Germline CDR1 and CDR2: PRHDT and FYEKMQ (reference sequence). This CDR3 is CASSFFPTSGGSYSTDTQYF. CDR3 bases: TGTGCCAGCAGCTTCTTCCCTACTAGCGGGGGGAGTTATAGCACAGATACGCAGTATTTT.